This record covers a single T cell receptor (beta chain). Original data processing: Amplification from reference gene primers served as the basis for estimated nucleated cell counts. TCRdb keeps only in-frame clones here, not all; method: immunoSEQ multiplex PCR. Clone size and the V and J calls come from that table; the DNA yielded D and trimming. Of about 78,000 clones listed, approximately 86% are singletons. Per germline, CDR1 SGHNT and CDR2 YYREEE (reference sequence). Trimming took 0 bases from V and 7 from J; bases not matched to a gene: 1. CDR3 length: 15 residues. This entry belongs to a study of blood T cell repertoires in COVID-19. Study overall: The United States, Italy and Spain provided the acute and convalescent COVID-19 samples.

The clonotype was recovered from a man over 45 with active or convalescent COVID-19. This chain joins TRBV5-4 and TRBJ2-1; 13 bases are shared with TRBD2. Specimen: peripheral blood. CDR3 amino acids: CASSLALAGGNEQFF. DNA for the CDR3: TGTGCCAGCAGCTTGGCACTAGCGGGGGGGAATGAGCAGTTCTTC. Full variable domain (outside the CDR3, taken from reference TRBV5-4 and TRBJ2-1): ETGVTQSPTHLIKTRGQQVTLRCSSQSGHNTVSWYQQALGQGPQFIFQYYREEENGRGNFPPRFSGLQFPNYSSELNVNALELDDSALYLCASSLALAGGNEQFFGPGTRLTVL.